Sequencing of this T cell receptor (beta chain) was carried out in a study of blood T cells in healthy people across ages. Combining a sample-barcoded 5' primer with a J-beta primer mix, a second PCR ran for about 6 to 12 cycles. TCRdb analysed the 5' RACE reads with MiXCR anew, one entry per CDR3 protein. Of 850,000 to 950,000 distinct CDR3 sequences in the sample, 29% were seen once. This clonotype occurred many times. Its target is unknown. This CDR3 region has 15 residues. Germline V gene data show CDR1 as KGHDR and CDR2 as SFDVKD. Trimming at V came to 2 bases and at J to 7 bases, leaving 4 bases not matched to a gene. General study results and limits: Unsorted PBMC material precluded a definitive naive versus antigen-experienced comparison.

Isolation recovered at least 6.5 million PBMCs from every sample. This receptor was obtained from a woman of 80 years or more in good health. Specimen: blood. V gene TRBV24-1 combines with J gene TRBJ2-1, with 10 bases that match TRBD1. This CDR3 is CATSDWRTGGNEQFF. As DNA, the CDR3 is TGTGCCACCAGTGATTGGCGGACAGGGGGGAATGAGCAGTTCTTC.